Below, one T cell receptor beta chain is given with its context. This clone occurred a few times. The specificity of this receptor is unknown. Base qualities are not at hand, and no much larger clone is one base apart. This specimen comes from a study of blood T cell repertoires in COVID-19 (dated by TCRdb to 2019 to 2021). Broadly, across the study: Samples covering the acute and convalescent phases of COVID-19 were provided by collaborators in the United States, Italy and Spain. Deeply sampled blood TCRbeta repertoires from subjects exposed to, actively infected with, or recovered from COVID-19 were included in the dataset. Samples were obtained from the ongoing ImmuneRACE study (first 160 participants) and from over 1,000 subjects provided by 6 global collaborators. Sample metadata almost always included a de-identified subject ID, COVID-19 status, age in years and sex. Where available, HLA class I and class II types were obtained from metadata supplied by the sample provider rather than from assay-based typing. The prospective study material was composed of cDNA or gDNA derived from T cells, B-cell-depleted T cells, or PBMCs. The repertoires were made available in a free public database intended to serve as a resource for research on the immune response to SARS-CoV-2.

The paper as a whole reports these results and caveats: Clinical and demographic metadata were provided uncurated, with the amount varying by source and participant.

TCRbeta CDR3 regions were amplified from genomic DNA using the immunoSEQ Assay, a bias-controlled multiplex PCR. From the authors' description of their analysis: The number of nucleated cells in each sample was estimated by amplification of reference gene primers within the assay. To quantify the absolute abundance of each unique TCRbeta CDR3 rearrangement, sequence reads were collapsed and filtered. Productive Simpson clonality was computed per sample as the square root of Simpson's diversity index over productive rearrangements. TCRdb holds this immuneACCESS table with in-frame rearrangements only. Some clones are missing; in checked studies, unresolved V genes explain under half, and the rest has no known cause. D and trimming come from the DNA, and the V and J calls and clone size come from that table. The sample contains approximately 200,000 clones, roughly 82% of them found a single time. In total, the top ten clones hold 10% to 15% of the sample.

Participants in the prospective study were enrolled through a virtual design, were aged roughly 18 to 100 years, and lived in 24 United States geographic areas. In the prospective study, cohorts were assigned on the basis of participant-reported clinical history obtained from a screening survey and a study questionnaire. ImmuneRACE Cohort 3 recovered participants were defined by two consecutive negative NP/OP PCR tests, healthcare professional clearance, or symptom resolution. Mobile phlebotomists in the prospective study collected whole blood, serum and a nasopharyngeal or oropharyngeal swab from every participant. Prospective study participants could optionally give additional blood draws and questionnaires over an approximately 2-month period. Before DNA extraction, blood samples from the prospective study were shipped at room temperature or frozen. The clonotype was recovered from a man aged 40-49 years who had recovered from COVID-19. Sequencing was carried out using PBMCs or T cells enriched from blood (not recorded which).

The CDR3 is CASSGQGSYNEQFF. The sequenced DNA: TGTGCCAGCTCGGGACAGGGCTCCTACAATGAGCAGTTCTTC. This chain joins TRBV6-5 to TRBJ2-1, and TRBD1 aligns with 9 junction nucleotides. From V the trimming removes 8 bases and from J it removes 0 bases, while the gene matches leave 2 bases of the junction unaccounted for. The CDR3 contains 14 residues, cysteine and phenylalanine counted. Only the CDR3 part of the read is kept: 42 bases, read in frame from the first base. CDR1 and CDR2 (MNHEY, SVGAGI) derive from the germline V gene.